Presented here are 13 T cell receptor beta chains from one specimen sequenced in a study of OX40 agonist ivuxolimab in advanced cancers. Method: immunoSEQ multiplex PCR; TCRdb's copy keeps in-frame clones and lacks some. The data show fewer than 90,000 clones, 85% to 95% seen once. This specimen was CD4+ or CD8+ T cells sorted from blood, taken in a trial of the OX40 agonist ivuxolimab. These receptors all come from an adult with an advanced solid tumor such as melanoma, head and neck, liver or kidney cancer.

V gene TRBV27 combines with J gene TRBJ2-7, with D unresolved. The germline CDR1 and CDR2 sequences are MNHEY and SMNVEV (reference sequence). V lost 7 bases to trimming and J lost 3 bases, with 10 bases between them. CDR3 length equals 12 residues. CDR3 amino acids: CASIGMGYEQYF. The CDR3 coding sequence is TGTGCCAGCATTGGGATGGGCTACGAGCAGTACTTC.

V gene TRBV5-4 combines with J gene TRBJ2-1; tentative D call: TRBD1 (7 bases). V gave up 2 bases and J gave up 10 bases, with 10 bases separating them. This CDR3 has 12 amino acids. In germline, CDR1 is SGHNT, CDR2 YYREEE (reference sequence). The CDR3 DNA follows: TGTGCCAGCAGCTTTCAGGGGGGCGAGCAGTTCTTC. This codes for CASSFQGGEQFF.

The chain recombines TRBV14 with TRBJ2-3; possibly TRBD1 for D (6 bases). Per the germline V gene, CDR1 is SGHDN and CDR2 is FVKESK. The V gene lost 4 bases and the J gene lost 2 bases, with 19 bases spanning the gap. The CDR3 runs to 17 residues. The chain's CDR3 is CASSPQQGWRATDTQYF. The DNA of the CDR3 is TGTGCCAGCAGCCCCCAACAGGGTTGGCGGGCCACAGATACGCAGTATTTT.

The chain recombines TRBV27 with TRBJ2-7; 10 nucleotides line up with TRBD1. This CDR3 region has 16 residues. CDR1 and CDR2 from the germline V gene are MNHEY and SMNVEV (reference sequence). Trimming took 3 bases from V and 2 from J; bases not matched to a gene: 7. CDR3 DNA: TGTGCCAGCAGTTTGACAGGGGGCCAAGCAGCCTACGAGCAGTACTTC. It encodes CASSLTGGQAAYEQYF.

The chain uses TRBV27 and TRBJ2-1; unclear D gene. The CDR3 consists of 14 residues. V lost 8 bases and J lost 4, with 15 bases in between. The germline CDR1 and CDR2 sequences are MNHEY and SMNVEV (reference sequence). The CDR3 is CASSMQVYYNEQFF. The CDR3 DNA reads TGTGCCAGCTCAATGCAGGTGTATTACAATGAGCAGTTCTTC.

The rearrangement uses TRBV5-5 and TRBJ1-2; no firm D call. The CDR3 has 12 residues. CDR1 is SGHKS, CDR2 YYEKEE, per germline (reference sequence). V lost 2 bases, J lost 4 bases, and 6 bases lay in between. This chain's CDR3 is CASSLKLYGYTF. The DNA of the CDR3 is TGTGCCAGCAGCTTAAAGCTCTATGGCTACACCTTC.

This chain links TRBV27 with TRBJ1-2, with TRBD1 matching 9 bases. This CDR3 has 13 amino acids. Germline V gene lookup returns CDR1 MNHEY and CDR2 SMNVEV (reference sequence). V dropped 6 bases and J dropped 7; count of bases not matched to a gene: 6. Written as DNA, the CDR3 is TGTGCCAGCAGAACCGGGACAGGGAGTGGCTACACCTTC. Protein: CASRTGTGSGYTF.

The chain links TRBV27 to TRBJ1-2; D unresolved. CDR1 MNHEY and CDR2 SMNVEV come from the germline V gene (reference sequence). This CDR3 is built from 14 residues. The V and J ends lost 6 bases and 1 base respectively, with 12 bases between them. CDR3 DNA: TGTGCCAGCAGCCCCAAGGGTATTAACTATGGCTACACCTTC. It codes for CASSPKGINYGYTF.

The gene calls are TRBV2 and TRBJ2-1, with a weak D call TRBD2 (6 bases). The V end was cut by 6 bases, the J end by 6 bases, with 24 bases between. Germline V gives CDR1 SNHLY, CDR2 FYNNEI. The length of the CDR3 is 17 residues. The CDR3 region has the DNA TGTGCCAGCAGATTACCTTTAGCGGTATGGGGGATCAATGAGCAGTTCTTC. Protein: CASRLPLAVWGINEQFF. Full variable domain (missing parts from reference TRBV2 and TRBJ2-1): EPEVTQTPSHQVTQMGQEVILRCVPISNHLYFYWYRQILGQKVEFLVSFYNNEISEKSEIFDDQFSVERPDGSNFTLKIRSTKLEDSAMYFCASRLPLAVWGINEQFFGPGTRLTVL.

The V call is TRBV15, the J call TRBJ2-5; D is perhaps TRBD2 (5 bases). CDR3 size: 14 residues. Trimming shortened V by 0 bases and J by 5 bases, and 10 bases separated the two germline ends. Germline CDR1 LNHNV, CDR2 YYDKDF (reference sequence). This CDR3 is CATSREGEYETQYF. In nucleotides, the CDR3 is TGTGCCACCAGCAGAGAGGGAGAGTATGAGACCCAGTACTTC. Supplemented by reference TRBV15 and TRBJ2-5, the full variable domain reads DAMVIQNPRYQVTQFGKPVTLSCSQTLNHNVMYWYQQKSSQAPKLLFHYYDKDFNNEADTPDNFQSRRPNTSFCFLDIRSPGLGDTAMYLCATSREGEYETQYFGPGTRLLVL.

For the CDR3, the DNA is TGTGCCAGCAGAGAGGAAGAGACCCAGTACTTC. Translated: CASREEETQYF. This chain joins TRBV27 and TRBJ2-5; no reliable D call. CDR1 and CDR2 (germline): MNHEY, SMNVEV (reference sequence). The CDR3 has 11 amino acids. Trimming shortened V by 6 bases and J by 3 bases, and 5 bases separated the two germline ends.

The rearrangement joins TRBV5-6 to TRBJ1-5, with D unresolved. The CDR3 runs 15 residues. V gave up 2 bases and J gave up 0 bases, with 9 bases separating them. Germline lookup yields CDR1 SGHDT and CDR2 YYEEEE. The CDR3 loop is CASSFGLYSNQPQHF. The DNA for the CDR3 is TGTGCCAGCAGCTTTGGGCTCTATAGCAATCAGCCCCAGCATTTT.

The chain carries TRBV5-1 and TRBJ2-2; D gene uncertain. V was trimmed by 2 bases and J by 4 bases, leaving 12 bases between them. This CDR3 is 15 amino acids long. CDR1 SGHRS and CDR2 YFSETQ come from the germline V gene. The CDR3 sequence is CASSFLTDGTGELFF. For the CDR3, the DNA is TGCGCCAGCAGCTTTCTAACTGACGGCACCGGGGAGCTGTTTTTT. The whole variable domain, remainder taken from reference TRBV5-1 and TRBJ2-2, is KAGVTQTPRYLIKTRGQQVTLSCSPISGHRSVSWYQQTPGQGLQFLFEYFSETQRNKGNFPGRFSGRQFSNSRSEMNVSTLELGDSALYLCASSFLTDGTGELFFGEGSRLTVL.